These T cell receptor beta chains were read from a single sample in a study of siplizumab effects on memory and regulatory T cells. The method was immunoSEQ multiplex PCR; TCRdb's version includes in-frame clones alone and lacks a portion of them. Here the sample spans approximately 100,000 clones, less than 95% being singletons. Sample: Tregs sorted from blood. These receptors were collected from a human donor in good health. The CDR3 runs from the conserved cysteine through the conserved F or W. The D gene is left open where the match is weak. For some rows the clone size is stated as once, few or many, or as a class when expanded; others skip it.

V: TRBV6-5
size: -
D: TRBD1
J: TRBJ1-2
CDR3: CASSAWTGINYGYTF
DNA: TGTGCCAGCAGTGCCTGGACAGGAATTAACTATGGCTACACCTTC

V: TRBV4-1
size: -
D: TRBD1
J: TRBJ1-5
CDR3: CASSQDHRGWNQPQHF
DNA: TGCGCCAGCAGCCAAGATCACAGGGGGTGGAATCAGCCCCAGCATTTT

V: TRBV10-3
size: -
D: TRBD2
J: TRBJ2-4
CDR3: CAISSGEGNIQYF
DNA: TGTGCCATCAGCTCGGGGGAGGGAAACATTCAGTACTTC

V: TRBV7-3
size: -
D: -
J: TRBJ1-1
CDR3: CASSFRPGVATEAFF
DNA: TGTGCCAGCAGCTTCCGCCCGGGAGTGGCCACTGAAGCTTTCTTT

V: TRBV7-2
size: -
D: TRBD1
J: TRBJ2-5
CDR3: CASSHGQGDQETQYF
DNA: TGTGCCAGCAGCCATGGACAGGGAGACCAAGAGACCCAGTACTTC

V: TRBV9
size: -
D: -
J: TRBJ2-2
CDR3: CASSVAPDPNTGELFF
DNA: TGTGCCAGCAGCGTAGCTCCAGACCCGAACACCGGGGAGCTGTTTTTT

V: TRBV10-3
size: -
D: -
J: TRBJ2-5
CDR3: CAIRAGIWETQYF
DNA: TGTGCCATCAGAGCAGGGATTTGGGAGACCCAGTACTTC

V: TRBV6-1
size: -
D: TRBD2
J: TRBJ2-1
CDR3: CASRTSGSSYNEQFF
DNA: TGTGCCAGCAGAACTAGCGGGAGCTCCTACAATGAGCAGTTCTTC

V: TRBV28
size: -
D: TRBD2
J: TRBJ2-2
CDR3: CASSFAREGGELFF
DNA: TGTGCCAGCAGTTTCGCGCGGGAGGGCGGGGAGCTGTTTTTT

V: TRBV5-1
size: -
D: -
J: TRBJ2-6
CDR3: CASSLKGSGANVLTF
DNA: TGCGCCAGCAGCTTGAAGGGTTCTGGGGCCAACGTCCTGACTTTC

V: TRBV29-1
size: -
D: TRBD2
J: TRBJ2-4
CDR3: CSARPSGISGNIQYF
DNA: TGCAGCGCCAGGCCTAGCGGGATCTCGGGAAACATTCAGTACTTC

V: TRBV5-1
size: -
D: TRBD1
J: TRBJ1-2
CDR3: CASSLGQGEGYTF
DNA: TGCGCCAGCAGCCTCGGACAGGGAGAAGGCTACACCTTC

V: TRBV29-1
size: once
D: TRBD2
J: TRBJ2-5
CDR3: CSVDYGTSGSETQYF
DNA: TGCAGCGTTGACTATGGGACTAGCGGGAGCGAGACCCAGTACTTC

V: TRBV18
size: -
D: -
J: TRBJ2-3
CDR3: CASSRTFGASTDTQYF
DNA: TGTGCCAGCTCACGGACATTTGGCGCTAGCACAGATACGCAGTATTTT

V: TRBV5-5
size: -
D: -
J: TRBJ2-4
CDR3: CASSLVGLGIQYF
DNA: TGTGCCAGCAGCTTGGTAGGGTTGGGCATTCAGTACTTC

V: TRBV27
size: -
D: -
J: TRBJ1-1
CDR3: CASSLKEDTEAFF
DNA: TGTGCCAGCAGTTTAAAGGAGGACACTGAAGCTTTCTTT

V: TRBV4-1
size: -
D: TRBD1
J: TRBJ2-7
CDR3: CASSLNRGDEQYF
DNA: TGCGCCAGCAGCCTAAACAGGGGGGACGAGCAGTACTTC

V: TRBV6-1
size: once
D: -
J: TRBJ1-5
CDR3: CASSDYQPQHF
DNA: TGTGCCAGCAGTGACTATCAGCCCCAGCATTTT

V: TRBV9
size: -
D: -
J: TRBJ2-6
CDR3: CASSVYGAGANVLTF
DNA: TGTGCCAGCAGCGTTTATGGGGCTGGGGCCAACGTCCTGACTTTC

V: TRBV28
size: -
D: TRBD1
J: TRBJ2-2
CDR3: CASTDRVNIGELFF
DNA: TGTGCCAGCACGGACAGGGTTAACATCGGGGAGCTGTTTTTT

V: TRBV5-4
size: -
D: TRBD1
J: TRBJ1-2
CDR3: CASSPGQGASNYGYTF
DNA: TGTGCCAGCAGCCCCGGACAGGGGGCCTCTAACTATGGCTACACCTTC

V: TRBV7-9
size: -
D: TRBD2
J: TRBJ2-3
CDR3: CASSLDLAGGITDTQYF
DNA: TGTGCCAGCAGCTTAGATCTAGCGGGAGGTATCACAGATACGCAGTATTTT

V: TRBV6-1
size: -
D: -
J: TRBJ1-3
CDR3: CASRGLSVSGNTIYF
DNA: TGTGCCAGCAGAGGGTTATCTGTCTCTGGAAACACCATATATTTT

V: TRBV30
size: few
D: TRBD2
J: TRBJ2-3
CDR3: CAVIAGGLTDTQYF
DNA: TGTGCCGTGATAGCGGGAGGTCTAACAGATACGCAGTATTTT

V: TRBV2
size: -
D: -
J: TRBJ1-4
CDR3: CASSDWQTEKLFF
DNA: TGTGCCAGCAGTGATTGGCAGACTGAAAAACTGTTTTTT

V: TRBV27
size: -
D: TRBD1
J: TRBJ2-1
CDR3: CASSFKGQQSSYNEQFF
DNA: TGTGCCAGCAGTTTTAAGGGACAGCAGAGCTCCTACAATGAGCAGTTCTTC

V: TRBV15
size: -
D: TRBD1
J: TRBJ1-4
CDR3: CATSRGSDRGYEKLFF
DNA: TGTGCCACCAGCAGAGGGTCTGACAGGGGGTATGAAAAACTGTTTTTT

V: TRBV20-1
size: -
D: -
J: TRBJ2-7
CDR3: CSATGGHEQYF
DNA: TGCAGTGCTACCGGGGGTCACGAGCAGTACTTC

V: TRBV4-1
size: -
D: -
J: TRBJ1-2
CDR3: CASSQELQQKKRYGYTF
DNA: TGCGCCAGCAGCCAAGAGTTACAGCAAAAAAAACGGTATGGCTACACCTTC

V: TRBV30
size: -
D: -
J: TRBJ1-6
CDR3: CAWSGPAGSSYNSPLHF
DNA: TGTGCCTGGAGTGGTCCCGCAGGGAGCTCCTATAATTCACCCCTCCACTTT

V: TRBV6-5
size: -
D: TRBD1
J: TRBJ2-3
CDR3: CASSQGATQYF
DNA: TGTGCCAGCAGTCAGGGGGCGACGCAGTATTTT

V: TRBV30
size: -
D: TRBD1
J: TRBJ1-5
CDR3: CAWRAGGLRNQPQHF
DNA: TGTGCCTGGAGGGCAGGGGGCCTCCGCAATCAGCCCCAGCATTTT

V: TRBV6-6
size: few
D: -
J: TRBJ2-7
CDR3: CASSRQGFHEQYF
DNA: TGTGCCAGCAGTCGCCAGGGCTTCCACGAGCAGTACTTC

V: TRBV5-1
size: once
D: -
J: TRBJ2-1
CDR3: CASSLESGAHNEQFF
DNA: TGCGCCAGCAGCTTGGAGTCGGGGGCTCACAATGAGCAGTTCTTC

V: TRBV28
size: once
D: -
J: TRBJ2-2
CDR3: CASVRGGGGTGELFF
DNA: TGTGCCAGCGTTAGGGGGGGAGGAGGCACCGGGGAGCTGTTTTTT

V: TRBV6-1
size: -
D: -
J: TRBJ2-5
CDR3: CASSQGYETQYF
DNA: TGTGCCAGCAGCCAGGGATACGAGACCCAGTACTTC

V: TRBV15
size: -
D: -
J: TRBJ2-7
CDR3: CATSIGVSGAYEQYF
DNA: TGTGCCACCAGCATTGGGGTGTCAGGGGCCTACGAGCAGTACTTC

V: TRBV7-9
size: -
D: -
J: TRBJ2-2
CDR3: CASSLILGRLFF
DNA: TGTGCCAGCAGCTTAATTCTGGGGCGGCTGTTTTTT

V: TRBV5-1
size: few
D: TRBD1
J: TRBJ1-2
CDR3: CASSLGQGGYTF
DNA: TGCGCCAGCAGCTTAGGACAGGGTGGCTACACCTTC

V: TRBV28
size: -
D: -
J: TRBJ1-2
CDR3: CASNQMGHVYGYTF
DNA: TGTGCCAGCAATCAGATGGGGCATGTCTATGGCTACACCTTC

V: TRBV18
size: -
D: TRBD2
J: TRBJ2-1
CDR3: CASSPGLAGDNEQFF
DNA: TGTGCCAGCTCACCGGGACTAGCGGGAGACAATGAGCAGTTCTTC

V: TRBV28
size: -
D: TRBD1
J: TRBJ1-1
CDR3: CASRETGLVTFF
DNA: TGTGCCAGCAGGGAGACAGGGTTGGTGACTTTCTTT